The next 20 T cell receptor beta chains were all read from a single sample in a study of T cell changes during pregnancy in multiple sclerosis. Sequenced by immunoSEQ multiplex PCR; TCRdb stores in-frame clones only, minus some. The sample has about 50,000 clones; 94% are singletons. The source material was CD8+ T cells from peripheral blood mononuclear cells, sampled before pregnancy. The receptor source for this set is a female donor with multiple sclerosis, enrolled in a pregnancy study.

The gene calls are TRBV12-5 and TRBJ2-7; TRBD1 might be the D (5 bases). Germline V gene sequence: CDR1 LGHNT, CDR2 FRNRAP. CDR3 size: 12 residues. Trimming took 5 bases from V and 6 from J, leaving 11 bases between them. DNA for the CDR3: TGTGCTAGTGGTCCGAACAGGCTCGAGCAGTACTTC. Its protein product is CASGPNRLEQYF.

The V gene is TRBV27, the J gene TRBJ1-4; 10 nucleotides align to TRBD1. J gave up 5 bases and V 4 bases, and 1 base lay outside the gene matches. The CDR3 loop spans 14 amino acids. Germline V gene sequence: CDR1 MNHEY, CDR2 SMNVEV (reference sequence). CDR3 amino acids: CASSSGQGNEKLFF. The CDR3 nucleotides read TGTGCCAGCAGTTCGGGACAGGGGAATGAAAAACTGTTTTTT.

V gene TRBV7-9 combines with J gene TRBJ1-1, with TRBD1 as a possible D gene (5 bases). Germline loops: CDR1 SEHNR, CDR2 FQNEAQ (reference sequence). Trimming left V 3 bases short and J 5 bases short, with 10 bases between. The CDR3 totals 13 residues. In DNA form, the CDR3 reads TGTGCCAGCAGCTTGGACATGGGTACTGAAGCTTTCTTT. It yields the protein CASSLDMGTEAFF.

V is TRBV27 and J is TRBJ2-7; D is ambiguous. V lost 5 bases and J lost 1, with 9 bases in between. Germline values: CDR1 MNHEY, CDR2 SMNVEV (reference sequence). The CDR3 contains 13 residues. In DNA, the CDR3 is TGTGCCAGCAGTCTGTCGCGTTCCTACGAGCAGTACTTC. Amino acids: CASSLSRSYEQYF.

Concerning this clone itself: This sample also contains other DNA sequences that code for the same CDR3. CDR3 in amino acids: CASSSGQGPNYGYTF. The CDR3 bases are TGTGCCAGCAGTTCCGGACAGGGGCCTAACTATGGCTACACCTTC. The rearrangement links TRBV27 to TRBJ1-2; 9 nucleotides align to TRBD1. Germline CDR1 is MNHEY and CDR2 is SMNVEV (reference sequence). Unmatched junction bases numbered 3, after V lost 4 bases and J lost 0 bases. The CDR3 sequence is 15 residues long.

The CDR3 region has the DNA TGTGCCAGCAGCTTGCGCGGGGCGGGCACTGAAGCTTTCTTT. It is translated as CASSLRGAGTEAFF. The chain recombines TRBV5-4 with TRBJ1-1; D possibly corresponds to TRBD1 (5 bases). Germline CDR1 is SGHNT and CDR2 is YYREEE (reference sequence). CDR3 size: 14 residues. V was clipped by 1 base and J by 4 bases, with 11 bases between them.

This chain joins TRBV28 and TRBJ2-7, with 7 bases that match TRBD1. CDR1 and CDR2 from the germline V gene are MDHEN and SYDVKM. After removal of 1 base from V and 2 bases from J, the junction contained 5 bases not matched to a gene. CDR3 length: 15 residues. CDR3 nucleotides: TGTGCCAGCAGTTTATCGACAGGGTCGCCCTACGAGCAGTACTTC. Translation: CASSLSTGSPYEQYF.

The chain carries TRBV28 and TRBJ2-7; possible D gene TRBD1, 5 bases. This CDR3 has 15 residues. Trimming pared 2 bases from V and 3 bases from J, leaving 14 bases between. Per germline, CDR1 MDHEN and CDR2 SYDVKM. CDR3 residues: CASSLLKGSFYEQYF. The CDR3 coding sequence is TGTGCCAGCAGTTTACTGAAGGGGTCCTTCTACGAGCAGTACTTC.

The V and J genes are TRBV27 and TRBJ1-2, with D uncertain. Trimming stripped 2 bases from V and 0 bases from J, with 7 bases between. The germline V gene encodes CDR1 MNHEY and CDR2 SMNVEV (reference sequence). This CDR3 comprises 14 residues. CDR3: CASSLHRTNYGYTF. CDR3 bases: TGTGCCAGCAGTTTACACAGAACTAACTATGGCTACACCTTC.

The genes are TRBV28 and TRBJ2-5, with 14 bases lining up with TRBD2. The CDR3 spans 15 residues. Unmatched junction bases numbered 3, after V lost 5 bases and J lost 4 bases. Germline assignment: CDR1 MDHEN and CDR2 SYDVKM. In DNA, the CDR3 is TGTGCCAGCAGTGGGACTAGCGGGAGCGGAGAGACCCAGTACTTC. Translating it yields CASSGTSGSGETQYF.

This rearrangement joins TRBV5-1 to TRBJ2-7, with D possibly matching TRBD1 (5 bases). The V and J ends lost 5 bases and 5 bases respectively, with 8 bases between them. Germline V gene sequence: CDR1 SGHRS, CDR2 YFSETQ. CDR3 length equals 11 residues. DNA for the CDR3: TGCGCCAGCAGGTCAGGGAACGAGCAGTACTTC. Its protein product is CASRSGNEQYF.

This clone was seen a single time. This chain uses TRBV19 with TRBJ2-7; 7 nucleotides align to TRBD1. Unmatched junction bases numbered 2, after V lost 6 bases and J lost 0 bases. Germline assignment: CDR1 LNHDA and CDR2 SQIVND (reference sequence). The CDR3 loop spans 13 amino acids. The chain's CDR3 is CASSGTASYEQYF. The CDR3 DNA follows: TGTGCCAGTAGCGGGACAGCCTCCTACGAGCAGTACTTC.

CDR3 amino acids: CASSWRTGGDGYTF. The CDR3 coding sequence is TGTGCCAGCAGCTGGAGAACAGGGGGCGATGGCTACACCTTC. The chain carries TRBV7-9 and TRBJ1-2, with 9 bases lining up with TRBD1. CDR1 and CDR2 from the germline V gene are SEHNR and FQNEAQ (reference sequence). CDR3 length equals 14 residues. The V and J ends lost 4 bases and 6 bases, in that order; junction bases with no gene match: 6.

The rearrangement uses TRBV21-1 and TRBJ2-5; the table gives TRBD2 as D, unverified against the DNA. TRBV21-1 is an annotated pseudogene. The CDR3 consists of 23 residues. The CDR3 spells CASSNGLCGVCSGRALGIETQYF. In DNA form, the CDR3 reads TGTGCCAGCAGCAATGGCCTCTGTGGAGTGTGTAGCGGGAGGGCCCTCGGGATAGAGACCCAGTACTTC.

This chain uses TRBV6-5 with TRBJ1-1; the D gene is possibly TRBD1 (5 bases). Trimming left V 8 bases short and J 0 bases short, with 10 bases between. CDR1 MNHEY and CDR2 SVGAGI come from the germline V gene. The CDR3 covers 13 residues. The CDR3 region is CASQTAMNTEAFF. In DNA form, the CDR3 reads TGTGCCAGCCAGACAGCCATGAACACTGAAGCTTTCTTT.

The CDR3 reads CASSAARTGAHEQYF. As DNA, the CDR3 is TGTGCCAGTAGTGCAGCGCGGACAGGGGCCCACGAGCAGTACTTC. The V call is TRBV19, the J call TRBJ2-7; 9 bases align to TRBD1. V lost 5 bases and J lost 5; bases outside the gene matches: 10. The CDR3 spans 15 residues. The germline V gene encodes CDR1 LNHDA and CDR2 SQIVND (reference sequence).

For the CDR3, the DNA is TGTGCCAGCAGCCTGACAGGGAGAGAACATGGCTACACCTTC. Translated, it gives CASSLTGREHGYTF. The chain recombines TRBV11-2 with TRBJ1-2; TRBD1 matches at 7 bases. CDR3 size: 14 residues. Germline loops: CDR1 SGHAT, CDR2 FQNNGV. The V and J ends lost 5 bases and 6 bases, in that order; junction bases with no gene match: 9.

V gene TRBV19 combines with J gene TRBJ2-7; possibly TRBD1 for D (6 bases). Germline loops: CDR1 LNHDA, CDR2 SQIVND (reference sequence). The CDR3 is 13 residues long. Trimming took off 3 bases at V and 1 base at J, with 7 bases between the two ends. The CDR3 protein is CASSMGASYEQYF. CDR3 in DNA: TGTGCCAGTAGTATGGGGGCATCCTACGAGCAGTACTTC. The variable domain in full, with the rest retrieved from reference TRBV19 and TRBJ2-7, is DGGITQSPKYLFRKEGQNVTLSCEQNLNHDAMYWYRQDPGQGLRLIYYSQIVNDFQKGDIAEGYSVSREKKESFPLTVTSAQKNPTAFYLCASSMGASYEQYFGPGTRLTVT.

This chain connects TRBV18 to TRBJ2-5; D is unresolved. Germline V gene lookup returns CDR1 KGHSH and CDR2 LQKENI. Trimming removed 4 bases from V and 4 bases from J, with 13 bases in between. The length of the CDR3 is 14 residues. The CDR3 is CASSQETSGETQYF. Written as DNA, the CDR3 is TGTGCCAGCTCACAAGAGACCTCGGGAGAGACCCAGTACTTC.

This sequence joins TRBV6-1 and TRBJ1-1; D may be TRBD1 (6 bases). With 11 bases removed from V and 0 bases from J, the gap between germline ends came to 13 bases. The V gene's germline CDR1 is MNHNS and CDR2 SASEGT. The CDR3 contains 13 residues. The CDR3 nucleotides are TGTGCCGCGTTGACAGGACTGAACACTGAAGCTTTCTTT. It encodes CAALTGLNTEAFF.